This T cell receptor (beta chain) was recorded in a study of cytomegalovirus exposure and HLA in healthy donors. With respect to this clone: What it recognizes is unknown.

CDR1 is SGHRS and CDR2 is YFSETQ in the germline V gene. Trimming took 5 bases from V and 3 from J, leaving 10 bases between them. The CDR3 consists of 13 residues. The PCR contained 60 Vbeta and 13 Jbeta primers. Sequenced by immunoSEQ multiplex PCR; TCRdb stores in-frame clones only, minus some. The sample shows 150,000 or so clones, 70% to 80% of them seen only once. Study-level findings and limits: Owing to their indistinguishability, certain V segments, notably TRBV6-2 and TRBV6-3, were excluded.

The sample consisted of PBMCs. The V and J genes are TRBV5-1 and TRBJ2-3, with D possibly matching TRBD2 (5 bases). The sequence derives from a man aged 40-49 years in good health and CMV-seropositive. The CDR3: CASRESGTDTQYF. The CDR3 DNA sequence: TGCGCCAGCAGGGAAAGCGGAACAGATACGCAGTATTTT.